Sequencing of this T cell receptor (beta chain) was carried out in a study of early T cells in non-severe SARS-CoV-2 infection. Study-wide context: Chains stayed unpaired after sequencing of bulk RNA from unsorted whole blood. Study findings and constraints: Sequences matched to VDJdb favored anti-spike CD8 responses, while private and CD4 specificities were missed.

CDR1 is SSHAT, CDR2 FNYEAQ, per germline (reference sequence). The CDR3 runs 15 residues. Of note for this clonotype: Its antigen is undetermined. Its ends do not fully match the called genes, so a read error is possible.

Tagging with unique molecular identifiers was applied to individual cDNA molecules. TCRdb used MiXCR to reprocess the 5' RACE reads, holding one entry per CDR3 protein. Of 64,000 or so distinct CDR3 sequences in the sample, approximately 11% were seen once. The clonotype was recovered from an adult who was a healthcare worker with PCR-confirmed SARS-CoV-2 infection or an uninfected control (not recorded which). This material consisted of whole blood, taken at baseline. V gene TRBV7-7 combines with J gene TRBJ2-1; 7 bases are shared with TRBD2. CDR3 nucleotide sequence: TGTGCTAGCAGCTCCTCTGTGGGGGGGGTGGCTGAGCAGTTCTTC. Amino acids: CASSSSVGGVAEQFF.